A single sample gave rise to the 30 T cell receptor beta chains below, sequenced in a study of tissue T cells after allogeneic stem cell transplantation. Sequenced by immunoSEQ multiplex PCR; TCRdb stores in-frame clones only, minus some. The repertoire holds some 48,000 clones, with 73% as singletons. Material for sequencing was sorted cells pooled from one or two spleens. These receptors originate from a pool of C57BL/6 mice in good health.

On this clone: Mouse gene names apply. The CDR3 sequence: CASSQDGNSYNSPLYF. CDR3 DNA (partial): TGTGCCAGCAGCCAAGACGGCAATTCCTATAATTCGCCCCTCTAC. This sequence joins TRBV2 and TRBJ1-6; D is ambiguous. The read terminates 1 residue ahead of where the CDR3 ends, so the germline J gene completes it. TRBJ1-6 is labeled an ORF, and its function is uncertain. The germline CDR1 and CDR2 sequences are LGHNA and YSYQKL. This CDR3 contains 16 residues. V was pared by 0 bases and J by 0 bases, with 6 bases between.

Remarks on this clone: Mouse gene names and germline throughout. The read is 1 residue too short to cover the CDR3 end, so that end is filled in from the germline J gene. The V and J genes are TRBV30 and TRBJ2-5, with 7 bases identical to TRBD2. In germline, CDR1 is SQVVS, CDR2 ANEGSEA. The ends lost 1 base at V and 2 bases at J; junction bases unmatched: 0. The CDR3 is 13 residues long. The covered CDR3 bases are TGTAGTTCTAGAGGACTGGGCCAAGACACCCAGTAC. As protein: CSSRGLGQDTQY. The full CDR3 protein reads CSSRGLGQDTQYF.

Turning to this clone: Gene names are mouse gene names. The read finishes 1 residue shy of the CDR3 end, and the germline J gene is used to complete it. The chain combines TRBV13-2 with TRBJ2-4; D ambiguous. Germline CDR1 reads NNHNN; CDR2 reads SYGAGS (reference sequence). This CDR3 contains 14 residues. The V end lost 1 base, the J end lost 0 bases, and 6 bases lay between the germline ends. CDR3 DNA (partial): TGTGCCAGCGGTGATACAGATAGTCAAAACACCTTGTAC. It encodes CASGDTDSQNTLY. The whole CDR3 reads CASGDTDSQNTLYF.

With respect to this clone: The listed genes are named as in mouse. The read terminates 1 residue ahead of where the CDR3 ends, so the germline J gene completes it. The chain joins TRBV1 to TRBJ1-6; D gene uncertain. TRBJ1-6 is given ORF status, its function remaining uncertain. The CDR3 loop spans 14 amino acids. Trimming pared 1 base from V and 5 bases from J, leaving 6 bases between. Germline V gene sequence: CDR1 NSQYPW, CDR2 LRSPGD (reference sequence). The CDR3 here is CTCSAGKDNSPLYF. The DNA read from the CDR3 is TGCACCTGCAGTGCAGGGAAGGATAATTCGCCCCTCTAC.

As to this clone: The genes are named according to mouse. The CDR3 end falls 1 residue outside the read, so it is completed with the germline J gene. The V call is TRBV19, the J call TRBJ1-6; tentatively, D is TRBD1 (6 bases). TRBJ1-6 is an ORF, and what it does is uncertain. V lost 7 bases and J 3 bases, leaving 14 bases between the germline ends. The CDR3 spans 15 residues. The germline V gene has CDR1 FNHDT and CDR2 SITEND (reference sequence). Here the CDR3 reads CASGTRDNYNSPLYF. The DNA read from the CDR3 is TGTGCCAGCGGTACCCGGGACAACTATAATTCGCCCCTCTAC.

As concerns this clone: The genes are named according to mouse. The read terminates 1 residue ahead of where the CDR3 ends, so the germline J gene completes it. The chain has TRBV29 and TRBJ2-7; D is unclear. This CDR3 has 12 residues. Germline values: CDR1 MSHET, CDR2 SYDVDS. V shed 4 bases and J shed 4 bases, with 8 bases lying between them. This CDR3 is CASSSQIYEQYF. Partial CDR3 DNA: TGTGCTAGCAGTTCCCAGATTTATGAACAGTAC.

Notes on this clone: The gene symbols are mouse symbols. The sequenced part of the CDR3 DNA is TGTGCCTGGAGTCGGGACAGGGATGCTGAGCAGTTC. This codes for CAWSRDRDAEQF. The CDR3 in its entirety is CAWSRDRDAEQFF. The chain combines TRBV31 with TRBJ2-1; 9 positions match TRBD1. The read halts 1 residue ahead of the CDR3 end, with the missing end drawn from the germline J gene. Germline assignment: CDR1 GKSSPN and CDR2 SITVG. The CDR3 sequence is 13 residues long. V trimming: 1 base; J trimming: 5 bases; junction bases outside the gene matches: 0.

For this clone: These gene names are mouse names. Partial CDR3 DNA: TGTGCCAGCGGTGATGGGGACATCCTTTCCAACGAAAGATTATTT. Translation: CASGDGDILSNERLF. The whole CDR3 region reads CASGDGDILSNERLFF. The chain combines TRBV13-2 with TRBJ1-4; tentatively, D is TRBD1 (6 bases). The read terminates 1 residue before the CDR3 end, so the remaining end is supplied by the germline J gene. V lost 0 bases to trimming and J lost 0 bases, with 9 bases between them. Germline V lookup: CDR1 NNHNN, CDR2 SYGAGS (reference sequence). The CDR3 covers 16 residues.

On this clone itself: Genes and germline are mouse. With the read ending 1 residue before the CDR3 end, the germline J gene is used to fill in that end. V usage is TRBV19 and J usage is TRBJ2-7; 10 nucleotides line up with TRBD2. Trimming at V came to 2 bases and at J to 6 bases, leaving 5 bases not matched to a gene. Germline CDR1 and CDR2: FNHDT and SITEND (reference sequence). The CDR3 contains 14 residues. The CDR3 is CASSMELGGFEQYF. The covered CDR3 bases are TGTGCCAGCAGTATGGAACTGGGGGGGTTTGAACAGTAC.

For this clone: Mouse germline and gene names are used. The CDR3 goes on 1 residue after the read ends, and that part is filled in from the germline J gene. The chain carries TRBV3 and TRBJ1-1; D ambiguous. In germline, CDR1 is SNHLY, CDR2 FYNGKV (reference sequence). Trimming took off 3 bases at V and 1 base at J, with 6 bases between the two ends. The CDR3 covers 13 residues. The DNA read from the CDR3 is TGTGCCAGCAGCTTGTCACAAAACACAGAAGTCTTC. Protein product: CASSLSQNTEVF. The CDR3, in full, reads CASSLSQNTEVFF.

A remark on this clone: The genes are named according to mouse. Sequencing ends 1 residue short of the CDR3 end; the germline J gene provides the rest. This sequence joins TRBV4 and TRBJ2-3; TRBD2 matches at 13 bases. Looked up from germline, CDR1 is LGHDT and CDR2 is YNNKQL (reference sequence). V was clipped by 8 bases and J by 3 bases; unmatched bases: 5. The CDR3 length is 15 residues. CDR3 residues: CASQDWGGAAETLYF. The sequenced CDR3 bases are TGTGCCAGCCAGGACTGGGGGGGCGCAGCAGAAACGCTGTAT.

Concerning this clone itself: Genes here carry mouse names. The read comes to an end 1 residue before the CDR3 does, leaving the germline J gene to fill in the end. The chain joins TRBV24 to TRBJ1-1, with TRBD1 matching 7 bases. Per germline, CDR1 KGHTA and CDR2 FRNEEI. After removal of 0 bases from V and 5 bases from J, the junction contained 3 bases not matched to a gene. This CDR3 region has 14 residues. CDR3 DNA, as far as it was read: TGTGCCAGCAGTCTGTATCCGGGACAGACAGAAGTCTTC. Its protein is CASSLYPGQTEVF. The full CDR3 is CASSLYPGQTEVFF.

This clone was seen a handful of times. Gene names refer to mouse genes. The read terminates 1 residue ahead of where the CDR3 ends, so the germline J gene completes it. J is TRBJ2-7 and V is TRBV13-3; 7 positions match TRBD1. The CDR3 runs 15 residues. V shed 4 bases, J shed 0 bases, and the junction held 7 bases outside the gene matches. Germline V lookup: CDR1 NNHDY, CDR2 SYVADS. The covered CDR3 bases are TGTGCCAGCAGTTTACAGGGGAAGGGCTCCTATGAACAGTAC. Translated: CASSLQGKGSYEQY. The whole CDR3 sequence is CASSLQGKGSYEQYF.

Of note for this clone: Gene names denote mouse genes. Read sequence stops 1 residue before the CDR3 end, and the germline J gene provides the missing end. The chain is built from TRBV13-2 and TRBJ2-5; D unclear. The CDR3 loop spans 11 amino acids. V dropped 1 base and J dropped 6 bases, with 3 bases sitting between them. Germline CDR1 NNHNN, CDR2 SYGAGS (reference sequence). CDR3 region: CASGDKDTQYF. The DNA read from the CDR3 is TGTGCCAGCGGTGATAAGGACACCCAGTAC.

This clone was observed a few times. Genes and germline are mouse. The CDR3 goes on 1 residue after the read ends, and that part is filled in from the germline J gene. The chain couples TRBV13-2 to TRBJ2-1; 10 bases are a match to TRBD1. CDR1 NNHNN and CDR2 SYGAGS come from the germline V gene (reference sequence). Losses at the gene ends were 7 bases for V and 6 bases for J; bases not matched to a gene: 7. This CDR3 comprises 14 residues. The CDR3 bases that were read are TGTGCCAGCCTCCCGGGACAGGGGTTTGCTGAGCAGTTC. It codes for CASLPGQGFAEQF. The CDR3 reads in full as CASLPGQGFAEQFF.

Concerning this clone itself: Germline and genes here are mouse. The CDR3 extends 1 residue past the end of the read, so its final part is completed from the germline J gene. The V call is TRBV3, the J call TRBJ1-3; 8 nucleotides agree with TRBD1. V lost 5 bases, J lost 2 bases, and 2 bases stayed unmatched. The CDR3 consists of 14 residues. Germline V CDR1 and CDR2: SNHLY, FYNGKV (reference sequence). Partial CDR3 DNA: TGTGCCAGCAGCCCGGACAGGGCTGGAAATACGCTCTAT. It codes for CASSPDRAGNTLY. The whole CDR3 is CASSPDRAGNTLYF.

With regard to this clone: The gene symbols are mouse symbols. CDR3 sequence: CASSQDGGQGGEVFF. The CDR3 bases that were read are TGTGCCAGCAGCCAAGATGGGGGACAGGGGGGAGAAGTCTTC. V usage is TRBV5 and J usage is TRBJ1-1; 11 bases match TRBD1. The DNA ends 1 residue before the CDR3 does, and the rest of the CDR3 is filled in from the germline J gene. Germline V gene sequence: CDR1 LGHNA, CDR2 YNLKQL (reference sequence). This CDR3 is built from 15 residues. V was clipped by 0 bases and J by 7 bases; unmatched bases: 4.

Remarks on this clone: The gene names given are mouse names. The CDR3 DNA, read in part, is TGTGCCAGCAGTGATGGGGGACAGGGACGAAATACGCTCTAT. It is translated as CASSDGGQGRNTLY. The whole CDR3 sequence reads CASSDGGQGRNTLYF. The genes are TRBV13-3 and TRBJ1-3, with 9 bases aligning to TRBD1. The read finishes 1 residue shy of the CDR3 end, and the germline J gene is used to complete it. The length of the CDR3 is 15 residues. Germline assignment: CDR1 NNHDY and CDR2 SYVADS. The ends lost 0 bases at V and 5 bases at J; junction bases unmatched: 3.

This clone was seen only once. Gene names refer to mouse genes. The read stops 1 residue short of the end of the CDR3; the missing end is completed from the germline J gene. This sequence joins TRBV5 and TRBJ2-3; TRBD2 matches at 10 bases. The germline CDR1 and CDR2 sequences are LGHNA and YNLKQL (reference sequence). The CDR3 consists of 15 residues. The J segment lost 4 bases and the V segment lost 5 bases, leaving 6 bases of the junction unmatched. CDR3 amino acids: CASSSRLGGPETLYF. The part of the CDR3 DNA that was read is TGTGCCAGCAGCTCCCGACTGGGGGGACCAGAAACGCTGTAT.

Worth noting for this clone: Each gene name is a mouse one. From the germline J gene comes the end of the CDR3, since the read stops 1 residue before it. V usage is TRBV29 and J usage is TRBJ2-5; D not certain. The CDR3 consists of 12 residues. V lost 1 base to trimming and J lost 3 bases, with 2 bases between them. Germline CDR1 and CDR2: MSHET and SYDVDS. The covered CDR3 bases are TGTGCTAGCAGTTTATTACAAGACACCCAGTAC. This gives the protein CASSLLQDTQY. The complete CDR3 sequence is CASSLLQDTQYF. The full variable domain, in which reference TRBV29 and TRBJ2-5 provide the parts outside the CDR3, is DMKVTQMPRYLIKRMGENVLLECGQDMSHETMYWYRQDPGLGLQLIYISYDVDSNSEGDIPKGYRVSRKKREHFSLILDSAKTNQTSVYFCASSLLQDTQYFGPGTRLLVL.

With respect to this clone: These gene names are mouse names. The read is 1 residue too short to cover the CDR3 end, so that end is filled in from the germline J gene. Other DNA sequences in this sample translate to the same CDR3. This sequence joins TRBV13-1 and TRBJ2-7; TRBD2 agrees at 10 bases. The trim removed 2 bases at V and 3 bases at J, leaving 2 bases unmatched. The CDR3 has 14 residues. The germline V gene has CDR1 NSHNY and CDR2 SYGAGN. CDR3 residues: CASSDLGGRYEQYF. The DNA read from the CDR3 is TGTGCCAGCAGTGACCTGGGGGGGCGCTATGAACAGTAC.

Note on this clone: Any gene name here is a mouse gene name. The CDR3 extends 1 residue past the end of the read, so its final part is completed from the germline J gene. This chain uses TRBV13-2 with TRBJ2-1; no definite D call. The CDR3 is 13 residues long. Germline CDR1 and CDR2: NNHNN and SYGAGS (reference sequence). V lost 5 bases and J 1 base, leaving 7 bases between the germline ends. CDR3 sequence reads: CASGKGNYAEQFF. The sequenced CDR3 bases are TGTGCCAGCGGGAAGGGAAACTATGCTGAGCAGTTC.

Concerning this clone: Mouse gene names and germline throughout. The read falls 1 residue short of the CDR3 end, and the missing part is taken from the germline J gene. The chain uses TRBV13-2 and TRBJ2-3; D remains unclear. The germline CDR1 and CDR2 sequences are NNHNN and SYGAGS (reference sequence). The ends were cut back, 1 base at V and 0 bases at J, with 6 bases in the middle. This CDR3 is 14 amino acids long. CDR3 DNA, as far as it was read: TGTGCCAGCGGTGATACAACTAGTGCAGAAACGCTGTAT. This gives the protein CASGDTTSAETLY. The full CDR3 protein is CASGDTTSAETLYF.

Concerning this clone: The gene names given are mouse names. The CDR3 end falls 1 residue outside the read, so it is completed with the germline J gene. V and J are TRBV20 and TRBJ1-2, with 8 bases that match TRBD1. The CDR3 covers 13 residues. Germline V CDR1 and CDR2: GFQATS, STVNSAI. The V segment lost 5 bases and the J segment 3 bases; nucleotides outside the gene matches: 5. The CDR3 sequence: CGAWTGWDSDYTF. The CDR3 bases that were read are TGTGGTGCTTGGACAGGGTGGGACTCCGACTACACC.

This clone came up a few times. Genes and germline come from the mouse. The observed sequence ends 1 residue before the CDR3 terminus, with the missing tail filled in from the germline J gene. This chain connects TRBV29 to TRBJ2-5; D remains unclear. Trimming stripped 2 bases from V and 6 bases from J, with 6 bases between. The CDR3 has 12 residues. Per the germline V gene, CDR1 is MSHET and CDR2 is SYDVDS. The sequenced part of the CDR3 DNA is TGTGCTAGCAGTTTAAGGGATGACACCCAGTAC. This sequence encodes CASSLRDDTQY. The whole CDR3 protein reads CASSLRDDTQYF.

As regards this clone: Gene names and germline match the mouse. The read comes to an end 1 residue before the CDR3 does, leaving the germline J gene to fill in the end. This chain uses TRBV13-1 with TRBJ2-7; possible D gene TRBD2, 6 bases. V lost 1 base and J lost 5, with 7 bases in between. Per germline, CDR1 NSHNY and CDR2 SYGAGN. The CDR3 runs 12 residues. The covered CDR3 bases are TGTGCCAGCAGTGATCCTGGGGATGAACAGTAC. It encodes CASSDPGDEQY. The full CDR3 sequence reads CASSDPGDEQYF.

In regard to this clone: These gene names are mouse names. The read ends 1 residue shy of where the CDR3 ends; the end is completed using the germline J gene. The genes are TRBV13-2 and TRBJ2-5; possible D gene TRBD2, 7 bases. The CDR3 extends over 14 amino acids. In germline, CDR1 is NNHNN, CDR2 SYGAGS (reference sequence). Trimming removed 0 bases at V and 6 bases at J, with 11 bases between. CDR3 amino acids: CASGDEGGLDTQYF. The covered CDR3 bases are TGTGCCAGCGGTGATGAAGGGGGGCTGGACACCCAGTAC.

For this clone: The genes are named according to mouse. Incomplete CDR3 DNA: TGTGCCAGCAGTATGGGGACAGGGGTCAACCAGGCTCCGCTT. Protein sequence: CASSMGTGVNQAPL. The complete CDR3 reads CASSMGTGVNQAPLF. The gene calls are TRBV19 and TRBJ1-5; 10 nucleotides align to TRBD1. The CDR3 is cut off 1 residue early in the read; its end comes from the germline J gene. This CDR3 has 15 residues. The V and J ends lost 2 bases and 3 bases, in that order; junction bases with no gene match: 2. Germline CDR1 reads FNHDT; CDR2 reads SITEND (reference sequence).

On this clone: Gene names and germline match the mouse. The read falls 1 residue short of the CDR3 end, and the missing part is taken from the germline J gene. The chain recombines TRBV19 with TRBJ2-7, with TRBD1 matching 7 bases. V dropped 4 bases and J dropped 0; count of bases not matched to a gene: 1. CDR3 size: 13 residues. Per the germline V gene, CDR1 is FNHDT and CDR2 is SITEND (reference sequence). CDR3 region: CASSYRGSYEQYF. The sequenced CDR3 bases are TGTGCCAGCAGTTACAGGGGCTCCTATGAACAGTAC.

About this clone itself: Gene names are mouse gene names. Read data end 1 residue before the CDR3 end; the end is taken from the germline J gene. The sample contains more than one DNA sequence encoding this CDR3. The chain is built from TRBV3 and TRBJ2-2; D may be TRBD1 or TRBD2 (5 bases each). Trimming pared 1 base from V and 8 bases from J, leaving 17 bases between. The CDR3 has 16 residues. Germline CDR1 reads SNHLY; CDR2 reads FYNGKV (reference sequence). The CDR3 is CASSLDGARGTGQLYF. The sequenced part of the CDR3 DNA is TGTGCCAGCAGCTTAGATGGGGCGCGGGGCACTGGGCAGCTCTAC. Variable domain in full (rest from reference TRBV3 and TRBJ2-2): GPKVLQIPSHQIIDMGQMVTLNCDPVSNHLYFYWYKQILGQQMEFLVNFYNGKVMEKSKLFKDQFSVERPDGSYFTLKIQPTALEDSAVYFCASSLDGARGTGQLYFGEGSKLTVL.